The source of this T cell receptor beta chain is a study of blood T cell repertoires in COVID-19. Study background: The samples span acute and convalescent COVID-19 from the United States, Italy and Spain. The cDNA or gDNA used as material had been derived from T cells, B-cell-depleted T cells, or PBMCs.

Original analysis: Researchers report that nucleated cell counts were estimated from reference gene primer amplification. TCRdb's table, derived via immunoSEQ multiplex PCR, lists solely in-frame clones and lacks some. Clonal size and the V and J genes are those of that table, whereas D and trimming came from the DNA. The sample holds approximately 250,000 clones, around four fifths seen once. V lost 5 bases to trimming and J lost 8 bases, with 15 bases between them. Looked up from germline, CDR1 is SEHNR and CDR2 is FQNEAQ (reference sequence). This CDR3 contains 13 residues. The specimen sequenced was peripheral blood. This receptor was obtained from a man aged 55-75 years with acute or convalescent COVID-19. This chain uses TRBV7-9 with TRBJ1-2, with D possibly being TRBD1 (5 bases). The CDR3 spells CASSPDGAGGYTF. The DNA for the CDR3 is TGTGCCAGCAGCCCGGACGGGGCGGGAGGCTACACCTTC.